This entry is about one TCR beta chain. Per the original methods: Reference gene primer amplification yielded estimated nucleated cell counts. Sequenced by immunoSEQ multiplex PCR; TCRdb stores in-frame clones only, minus some. Clonal size and the V and J genes are those of that table, whereas D and trimming came from the DNA. The table lists 300,000 to 400,000 clones, 75% to 90% of them singletons. The source of the sample is a study of blood T cell repertoires in COVID-19. In the study overall: Acute and convalescent COVID-19 specimens originated in the United States, Italy and Spain.

V lost 5 bases, J lost 0 bases, and 7 bases stayed unmatched. CDR1 is LNHDA, CDR2 SQIVND, per germline (reference sequence). The CDR3 is made up of 16 amino acids. Seattle's enrolled individuals joined amid active infection and were then monitored longitudinally. The chain recombines TRBV19 with TRBJ1-3; 7 bases agree with TRBD1. Sequenced material: peripheral blood. The TCR was taken from a woman aged 25 to 39 with COVID-19, enrolled during active disease. CDR3 sequence: CASSSGTEYSGNTIYF. As DNA, the CDR3 is TGTGCCAGTAGTTCCGGGACAGAGTACTCTGGAAACACCATATATTTT.